The 25 T cell receptor beta chains in this list originate from one sample, sequenced in a study of blood T cell repertoires in COVID-19. The assay was immunoSEQ multiplex PCR, and TCRdb's table has in-frame clones only and misses some. The table shows around 400,000 clones, with around 83% occurring only once. Sequences were obtained from PBMCs or T cells enriched from blood (not recorded which). These receptors all stem from a woman between 45 and 65 years old who had recovered from COVID-19.

In this sample, this clone turned up once. This chain connects TRBV6-2 or TRBV6-3 to TRBJ1-5; weak D call: TRBD1 (5 bases). Germline V lookup: CDR1 MNHEY, CDR2 SVGEGT. Trimming removed 5 bases at V and 9 bases at J, with 23 bases between. This CDR3 spans 16 amino acids. DNA for the CDR3: TGTGCCAGCAGTCTAGAGGAGAGCCTTGGGGCCTTGCCCCAGCATTTT. Its protein product is CASSLEESLGALPQHF.

The chain links TRBV4-3 to TRBJ1-2; possibly TRBD1 for D (5 bases). This CDR3 region has 14 residues. Between the trimmed V and J ends, which lost 4 bases and 4 bases, there was a span of 13 bases. Germline CDR1 and CDR2: LGHNA and YSLEER. The CDR3: CASSPPGAFYGYTF. In DNA form, the CDR3 reads TGCGCCAGCAGCCCCCCTGGGGCTTTCTATGGCTACACCTTC.

V and J are TRBV30 and TRBJ1-1, with D tentatively TRBD1 (5 bases). V was trimmed by 3 bases and J by 0 bases, leaving 14 bases between them. Germline V lookup: CDR1 GTSNPN, CDR2 SVGIG (reference sequence). The CDR3 has 15 residues. The CDR3 nucleotides are TGTGCCTGGAGAAATATAACAGGATTGAACACTGAAGCTTTCTTT. Its translation is CAWRNITGLNTEAFF.

V usage is TRBV5-5 and J usage is TRBJ1-6; a weak D match, TRBD1 (5 bases). This CDR3 has 16 amino acids. Trimming removed 4 bases from V and 2 bases from J, with 13 bases in between. Germline V gene sequence: CDR1 SGHKS, CDR2 YYEKEE (reference sequence). The CDR3 is CASSPGFRAYNSPLHF. As DNA, the CDR3 is TGTGCCAGCAGCCCAGGGTTCCGGGCCTATAATTCACCCCTCCACTTT.

This sequence joins TRBV4-2 and TRBJ2-3, with D unresolved. Germline V CDR1 and CDR2: LGHNA, YNFKEQ. Between the trimmed V and J ends, which lost 2 bases and 6 bases, there was a span of 18 bases. The CDR3 runs to 16 residues. The CDR3 DNA follows: TGTGCCAGCAGCCAATCTGTAGCATCTGCCTCCGATACGCAGTATTTT. Protein: CASSQSVASASDTQYF.

The chain carries TRBV5-8 and TRBJ1-1; D unresolved. This CDR3 comprises 16 residues. The V end lost 5 bases, the J end lost 2 bases, and 19 bases lay between the germline ends. Germline V CDR1 and CDR2: SGHTS, YDEGEE. CDR3 DNA sequence: TGTGCCAGCAGTCCCTTAGGAGGTCGGAGAAACACTGAAGCTTTCTTT. Translated: CASSPLGGRRNTEAFF.

This clone was seen just once. This chain connects TRBV4-3 to TRBJ2-3; 16 bases fit TRBD2. Unmatched junction bases numbered 4, after V lost 0 bases and J lost 7 bases. CDR3 length equals 17 residues. The germline V gene encodes CDR1 LGHNA and CDR2 YSLEER. In nucleotides, the CDR3 is TGCGCCAGCAGCCAAGAGGGACTAGCGGGGGGGGTAAATACGCAGTATTTT. It codes for CASSQEGLAGGVNTQYF.

The chain has TRBV10-3 and TRBJ1-2; 8 bases fit TRBD1. Germline trimming cut 0 bases from V and 2 bases from J; bases unmatched to any gene: 8. CDR3 length equals 17 residues. Germline loops: CDR1 ENHRY, CDR2 SYGVKD. The CDR3 spells CAISESGQATRNYGYTF. For the CDR3, the DNA is TGTGCCATCAGTGAGTCGGGACAGGCGACACGCAACTATGGCTACACCTTC.

V gene TRBV7-3 combines with J gene TRBJ1-1; no definite D call. Germline lookup yields CDR1 SGHTA and CDR2 FQGTGA. Deletions cut 2 bases from V and 1 base from J, with 5 bases between. This CDR3 is built from 13 residues. The CDR3 DNA follows: TGTGCCAGCAGCTTAGTCCAGAACACTGAAGCTTTCTTT. This sequence encodes CASSLVQNTEAFF.

J is TRBJ2-5 and V is TRBV7-2; D is perhaps TRBD2 (6 bases). There are 15 residues in the CDR3. CDR1 and CDR2 from the germline V gene are SGHTA and FQGNSA. The germline V and J ends were trimmed by 7 bases and 5 bases, with 20 bases remaining between them. The CDR3 spells CASTPLVRRVETQYF. CDR3 DNA sequence: TGTGCCAGCACTCCCCTTGTACGGAGGGTGGAGACCCAGTACTTC.

The chain employs TRBV12-5 and TRBJ2-2, with 9 bases identical to TRBD1. This CDR3 region has 19 residues. Germline CDR1 and CDR2: LGHNT and FRNRAP. The J segment lost 2 bases and the V segment lost 2 bases, leaving 12 bases of the junction unmatched. The CDR3, as DNA: TGTGCTAGTGGTTTGACCCCATCCGGGACAGGGTACAACACCGGGGAGCTGTTTTTT. Amino acids: CASGLTPSGTGYNTGELFF.

With regard to this clone: Other nucleotide sequences from this sample produce the same CDR3. This chain joins TRBV5-1 and TRBJ1-3; D is possibly TRBD1 (5 bases). Trimming took 0 bases from V and 0 from J, leaving 7 bases between them. The CDR3 consists of 15 residues. Germline V gene data show CDR1 as SGHRS and CDR2 as YFSETQ. CDR3 loop: CASSLDQGSGNTIYF. The CDR3 DNA sequence: TGCGCCAGCAGCTTGGACCAGGGCTCTGGAAACACCATATATTTT.

The chain is built from TRBV27 and TRBJ2-7; D is uncertain. Germline V CDR1 and CDR2: MNHEY, SMNVEV (reference sequence). This CDR3 contains 14 residues. Between the trimmed V and J ends, which lost 3 bases and 2 bases, there was a span of 11 bases. The CDR3, as DNA: TGTGCCAGCAGTTTGGGCCCTGGCGCCTACGAGCAGTACTTC. Amino acid sequence: CASSLGPGAYEQYF.

The J gene is TRBJ1-2, the V gene TRBV29-1; possible D gene TRBD1, 6 bases. The CDR3 is 14 residues long. With 3 bases removed from V and 8 bases from J, the gap between germline ends came to 19 bases. CDR1 and CDR2 from the germline V gene are SQVTM and ANQGSEA. The CDR3 sequence is CSVDPFGGREGYTF. The CDR3 coding sequence is TGCAGCGTTGACCCGTTCGGGGGGCGAGAAGGCTACACCTTC.

The rearrangement links TRBV6-5 to TRBJ1-5; D is perhaps TRBD1 (5 bases). This CDR3 comprises 11 residues. Per the germline V gene, CDR1 is MNHEY and CDR2 is SVGAGI. The V and J ends lost 8 bases and 5 bases respectively, with 7 bases between them. DNA of the CDR3: TGTGCCAGCTCGGGGGATCAGCCCCAGCATTTT. It yields the protein CASSGDQPQHF.

This clone has more than one count but fewer than ten. V is TRBV28 and J is TRBJ1-5; no reliable D call. Germline loops: CDR1 MDHEN, CDR2 SYDVKM. This CDR3 region has 19 residues. The V gene lost 7 bases and the J gene lost 0 bases, with 25 bases spanning the gap. CDR3: CASTNDGFAVGYSNQPQHF. CDR3 DNA: TGTGCCAGCACCAACGATGGGTTTGCCGTCGGGTATAGCAATCAGCCCCAGCATTTT.

The chain employs TRBV6-6 and TRBJ2-5, with 11 bases that match TRBD2. The CDR3 is made up of 16 amino acids. CDR1 is MNHNY and CDR2 is SVGAGI in the germline V gene (reference sequence). Losses at the gene ends were 6 bases for V and 4 bases for J; bases not matched to a gene: 10. The DNA for the CDR3 is TGTGCCAGCAGAACCACTAGCGGGGGCCTGGGAGAGACCCAGTACTTC. Amino acid sequence: CASRTTSGGLGETQYF.

The rearrangement links TRBV7-9 to TRBJ2-7; 9 bases map to TRBD1. J lost 4 bases, V lost 4 bases, and 11 bases had no gene match. Germline V gives CDR1 SEHNR, CDR2 FQNEAQ (reference sequence). The CDR3 sequence is 16 residues long. CDR3 sequence: CASSSFSGTGIYEQYF. The CDR3 DNA sequence: TGTGCCAGCAGCTCATTCTCCGGGACAGGGATTTACGAGCAGTACTTC.

The rearrangement links TRBV28 to TRBJ1-2, with a tentative D call TRBD1 (5 bases). Trimming removed 7 bases at V and 8 bases at J, with 23 bases between. CDR1 and CDR2 (germline): MDHEN, SYDVKM. The CDR3 covers 15 residues. The CDR3 loop reads CASTIHGQGLWGYTF. The CDR3 bases are TGTGCCAGCACTATCCATGGCCAGGGCCTGTGGGGCTACACCTTC.

This sequence joins TRBV7-2 and TRBJ2-5; D is perhaps TRBD2 (7 bases). The CDR3 extends over 15 amino acids. Trimming stripped 2 bases from V and 13 bases from J, with 23 bases between. CDR1 and CDR2 (germline): SGHTA, FQGNSA. CDR3 nucleotide sequence: TGTGCCAGCAGCTTAATTGCCGAAGGGGGAGGGCCCCGGTACTTC. This encodes CASSLIAEGGGPRYF.

This sequence joins TRBV7-9 and TRBJ2-7, with D possibly TRBD1 on 6 matching bases. V was shortened by 2 bases and J by 3 bases, with 11 bases between the two germline ends. The CDR3 has 14 residues. Germline V gene lookup returns CDR1 SEHNR and CDR2 FQNEAQ (reference sequence). CDR3 nucleotides: TGTGCCAGCAGCTTATTAAGAGGGGGCTACGAGCAGTACTTC. This gives the protein CASSLLRGGYEQYF.

This clone was seen once. This chain connects TRBV6-5 to TRBJ1-3; possibly TRBD1 for D (6 bases). CDR1 MNHEY and CDR2 SVGAGI come from the germline V gene. Trimming removed 0 bases from V and 4 bases from J, with 10 bases in between. This CDR3 has 15 amino acids. As DNA, the CDR3 is TGTGCCAGCAGTTACTCGGGGGGGGGCGGAAACACCATATATTTT. This gives the protein CASSYSGGGGNTIYF.

This rearrangement joins TRBV7-2 to TRBJ2-7, with D possibly TRBD2 on 6 matching bases. Per the germline V gene, CDR1 is SGHTA and CDR2 is FQGNSA. This CDR3 has 14 amino acids. The germline V and J ends were trimmed by 0 bases and 2 bases, with 8 bases remaining between them. The CDR3 loop reads CASSLARRAYEQYF. In nucleotides, the CDR3 is TGTGCCAGCAGCTTAGCGAGGAGGGCCTACGAGCAGTACTTC.

V and J are TRBV5-1 and TRBJ2-1; 10 nucleotides match TRBD2. The CDR3 spans 17 residues. V was clipped by 3 bases and J by 6 bases; unmatched bases: 12. Per germline, CDR1 SGHRS and CDR2 YFSETQ. The CDR3 nucleotides read TGCGCCAGCAGCTCACAACCTAGCGGGAGACTGGTCAATGAGCAGTTCTTC. This sequence encodes CASSSQPSGRLVNEQFF.

V usage is TRBV4-3 and J usage is TRBJ1-6; TRBD1 agrees at 12 bases. Germline V gives CDR1 LGHNA, CDR2 YSLEER. V shed 3 bases, J shed 7 bases, and the junction held 4 bases outside the gene matches. The CDR3 is 16 residues long. The CDR3 sequence is CASSHVGQGANSPLHF. The CDR3 DNA is TGCGCCAGCAGCCACGTGGGACAGGGGGCCAATTCACCCCTCCACTTT.